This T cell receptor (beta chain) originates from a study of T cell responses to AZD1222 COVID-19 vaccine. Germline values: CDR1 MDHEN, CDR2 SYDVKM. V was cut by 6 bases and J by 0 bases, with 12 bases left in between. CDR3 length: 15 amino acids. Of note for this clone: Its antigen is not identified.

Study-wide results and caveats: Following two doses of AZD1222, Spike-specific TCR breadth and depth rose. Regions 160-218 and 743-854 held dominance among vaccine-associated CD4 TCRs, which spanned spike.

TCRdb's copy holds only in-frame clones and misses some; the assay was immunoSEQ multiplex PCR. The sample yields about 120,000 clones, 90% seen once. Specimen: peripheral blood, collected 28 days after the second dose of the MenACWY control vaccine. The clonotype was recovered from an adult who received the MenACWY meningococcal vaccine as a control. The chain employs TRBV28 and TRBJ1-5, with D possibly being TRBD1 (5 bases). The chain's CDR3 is CASRGRGYSNQPQHF. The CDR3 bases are TGTGCCAGCAGGGGACGGGGCTATAGCAATCAGCCCCAGCATTTT.